This entry describes one T cell receptor beta chain. The antigen remains unidentified. Germline lookup yields CDR1 SGHRS and CDR2 YFSETQ. Trimming removed 4 bases from V and 6 bases from J, with 17 bases in between. The CDR3 length is 15 residues. The data are from a study of T-cell memory formation after mild COVID-19. TCRdb analysed the 5' RACE reads with MiXCR anew, one entry per CDR3 protein. The sample includes over 45,000 distinct CDR3 sequences, 9.3% seen only once; the top ten take approximately 12%. General study points: For second-wave clones that peaked at day 37, SARS-CoV-2 specificity went unverified.

This receptor was identified in an adult woman who had mild COVID-19 (a few samples of this study predate the infection). Cell type and time point are not known. Sequenced sample: PBMCs or a T cell subset sorted from them (not recorded which). The rearrangement joins TRBV5-1 to TRBJ1-5; D not certain. CDR3 bases: TGCGCCAGCAGCCCCGACGAGCAGCAGAGTCAGCCCCAGCATTTT. Its translation is CASSPDEQQSQPQHF.